Sequencing of this TCR beta chain was carried out in a study of blood T cells in healthy people across ages. Trimming removed 0 bases at V and 6 bases at J, with 18 bases between. Germline V CDR1 and CDR2: DFQATT, SNEGSKA (reference sequence). The CDR3 runs to 16 residues. Each of the donors had ten milliliters of peripheral blood drawn into EDTA-treated Vacutainer tubes. Per sample, at least 5.5 micrograms of total RNA were extracted. With regard to this clonotype: Its specificity is not known.

General study points: The donors' CMV status was not determined, possibly confounding changes in expanded clonotypes.

Alongside a J-beta primer mix, a sample-barcoded 5' primer served in a second PCR lasting 7 to 11 cycles. Via MiXCR, TCRdb re-called the 5' RACE reads, giving one row per CDR3 protein. The sample lists about 1,000,000 distinct CDR3 sequences; more than 40% were seen once. The clonotype was recovered from a woman aged 55-70 years in good health. This rearrangement joins TRBV20-1 to TRBJ2-1, with no clear D. Material: blood. The CDR3 sequence is CSARDGGKFPTNEQFF. CDR3 in DNA: TGCAGTGCTAGAGATGGCGGAAAGTTCCCGACCAATGAGCAGTTCTTC.